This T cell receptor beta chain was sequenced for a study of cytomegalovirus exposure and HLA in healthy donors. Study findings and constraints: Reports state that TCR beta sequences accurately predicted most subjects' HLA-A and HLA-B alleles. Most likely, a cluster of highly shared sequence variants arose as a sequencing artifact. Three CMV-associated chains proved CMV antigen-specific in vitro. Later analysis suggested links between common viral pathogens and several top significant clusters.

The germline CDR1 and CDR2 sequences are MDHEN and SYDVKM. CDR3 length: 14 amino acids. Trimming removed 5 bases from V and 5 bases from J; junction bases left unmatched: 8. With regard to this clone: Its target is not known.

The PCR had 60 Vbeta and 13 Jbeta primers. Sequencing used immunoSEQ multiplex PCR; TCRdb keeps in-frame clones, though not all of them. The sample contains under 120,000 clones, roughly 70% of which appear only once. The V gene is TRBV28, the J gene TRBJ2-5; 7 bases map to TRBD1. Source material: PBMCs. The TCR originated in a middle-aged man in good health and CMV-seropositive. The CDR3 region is CASSEGQAAETQYF. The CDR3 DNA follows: TGTGCCAGCAGTGAAGGACAGGCCGCCGAGACCCAGTACTTC.